This is a list of T cell receptor beta chains from one sample in a study of blood T cell repertoires in COVID-19. The assay was immunoSEQ multiplex PCR, and TCRdb's table has in-frame clones only and misses some. In the table there are 100,000 to 120,000 clones, around 85% of which are singletons. The sequenced material came from peripheral blood. The receptors stem from a human donor in a cohort sampled during active COVID-19. Both conserved end residues are part of each CDR3. D genes are given only for firm matches. Expanded clones are given a class, and other clones once, few, many or no size at all.

size: -; V: TRBV19; D: TRBD1; J: TRBJ1-5; DNA: TGTGCCAGTAGTATCCGGGACAGGGGGGCGCCCCAGCATTTT; CDR3: CASSIRDRGAPQHF
size: once; V: TRBV19; D: TRBD1; J: TRBJ1-5; DNA: TGTGCCAGTACCAGGACAGGGGATCAGCCCCAGCATTTT; CDR3: CASTRTGDQPQHF
size: few; V: TRBV7-8; D: TRBD1; J: TRBJ1-1; DNA: TGTGCCAGCAGCTCCTCCGGGACAGCCTTTTTCTTT; CDR3: CASSSSGTAFFF
size: -; V: TRBV2; D: TRBD2; J: TRBJ2-1; DNA: TGTGCCAGCCTTTCCGGGGGGGGCTACAATGAGCAGTTCTTC; CDR3: CASLSGGGYNEQFF
size: -; V: TRBV6-5; D: -; J: TRBJ2-5; DNA: TGTGCCAGCAGTTACTTCGGCAGCCCAGGGGCCCAGTACTTC; CDR3: CASSYFGSPGAQYF
size: -; V: TRBV6-6; D: TRBD1; J: TRBJ2-6; DNA: TGTGCCAGCAGTCGGACAGGGGCGAGCTCTGGGGCCAACGTCCTGACTTTC; CDR3: CASSRTGASSGANVLTF
size: -; V: TRBV7-2; D: TRBD1; J: TRBJ1-6; DNA: TGTGCCAGCAGCTTAAGGACAGGGGGCTCCTATAATTCACCCCTCCACTTT; CDR3: CASSLRTGGSYNSPLHF
size: once; V: TRBV19; D: -; J: TRBJ2-3; DNA: TGTGCCAGTAGTTCTCGGGACTGGGGCACAGATACGCAGTATTTT; CDR3: CASSSRDWGTDTQYF
size: -; V: TRBV10-2; D: -; J: TRBJ2-5; DNA: TGCGCCAGCAGCGACAACGCGGGGAAAGAGACCCAGTACTTC; CDR3: CASSDNAGKETQYF
size: -; V: TRBV28; D: -; J: TRBJ2-4; DNA: TGTGCCAGCAGTTTAGTCCAGGGTACCAAAAACATTCAGTACTTC; CDR3: CASSLVQGTKNIQYF
size: -; V: TRBV18; D: TRBD1; J: TRBJ2-3; DNA: TGTGCCAGCTCACCCGGACAGGGGGCTGTAGATACGCAGTATTTT; CDR3: CASSPGQGAVDTQYF
size: -; V: TRBV3-1/TRBV3-2; D: TRBD1; J: TRBJ2-7; DNA: TGTGCCAGCAGTGCCCGGGCAGGGGGTGGCGAGCAGTACTTC; CDR3: CASSARAGGGEQYF
size: few; V: TRBV11-2; D: -; J: TRBJ1-3; DNA: TGTGCCAGCAGCTTAGCGCAGGGCGCTGGAAACACCATATATTTT; CDR3: CASSLAQGAGNTIYF
size: -; V: TRBV19; D: -; J: TRBJ2-1; DNA: TGTGCCAGTACCGGGGGGCTACTCTACAATGAGCAGTTCTTC; CDR3: CASTGGLLYNEQFF
size: -; V: TRBV7-9; D: -; J: TRBJ1-1; DNA: TGTGCCAGCAGCTCACCTCAGGGGACGAACACTGAAGCTTTCTTT; CDR3: CASSSPQGTNTEAFF